What follows describes a single T cell receptor (beta chain). The antigen is not known. Though probably carrying unrecorded immune exposures, donors were nominally healthy at sampling. CDR1 MNHEY and CDR2 SMNVEV come from the germline V gene (reference sequence). V lost 1 base and J 5 bases, leaving 6 bases between the germline ends. The CDR3 totals 13 residues. The PCR made use of 60 Vbeta and 13 Jbeta primers. The table came from immunoSEQ multiplex PCR; TCRdb's copy has only in-frame clones and leaves some out. The data hold 35,000 to 45,000 clones, with approximately 76% observed a single time. The sample comes from a study of cytomegalovirus exposure and HLA in healthy donors. Study conclusions and caveats: Per a prior analysis, the majority of TCR beta V segments were productive roughly 90% or roughly 30% of the time. Many donors shared some public TCRs, even though most TCR sequences were rare.

The chain is built from TRBV27 and TRBJ1-5; D is ambiguous. The source is a woman in her 30s in good health and CMV-seropositive. The sequencing input was PBMCs. The CDR3 coding sequence is TGTGCCAGCAGTTTATTCCGGGATCAGCCCCAGCATTTT. Protein sequence: CASSLFRDQPQHF.